The 28 T cell receptor beta chains below were found in one sample sequenced in a study of T cells in Graves' hyperthyroidism and ophthalmopathy. TCR beta CDR3 regions were amplified from RNA transcripts. An initial round of RT-PCR targeting the TCR CDR3 relied on the HTBI primer set. TCRdb fed the multiplex PCR reads into MiXCR, producing one record per CDR3 protein. The sample holds fewer than 600,000 distinct CDR3 sequences, 13% to 15% seen once. Sequencing was done on a sample of blood. All receptors come from a woman aged 18-29 years with Graves' hyperthyroidism.

The genes are TRBV30 and TRBJ2-1, with TRBD2 as a possible D gene (5 bases). This CDR3 comprises 15 residues. V was clipped by 3 bases and J by 10 bases, with 22 bases between them. Germline loops: CDR1 GTSNPN, CDR2 SVGIG (reference sequence). This chain's CDR3 is CAWRGKLGWGEEQFF. CDR3 DNA: TGTGCCTGGAGAGGGAAACTAGGATGGGGAGAGGAGCAGTTCTTC. The full variable domain, completed using reference TRBV30 and TRBJ2-1, is SQTIHQWPATLVQPVGSPLSLECTVEGTSNPNLYWYRQAAGRGLQLLFYSVGIGQISSEVPQNLSASRPQDRQFILSSKKLLLSDSGFYLCAWRGKLGWGEEQFFGPGTRLTVL.

In its sample, this clonotype was seen a few times. The V call is TRBV29-1, the J call TRBJ2-5, with 9 nucleotides matching TRBD1. V lost 6 bases, J lost 4 bases, and 21 bases stayed unmatched. Germline V gives CDR1 SQVTM, CDR2 ANQGSEA. This CDR3 region has 18 residues. This CDR3 reads CSVEKPGQGVGELETQYF. Written as DNA, the CDR3 is TGCAGCGTCGAGAAACCGGGACAGGGAGTCGGGGAGTTAGAGACCCAGTACTTC.

This clonotype was counted many times. The chain employs TRBV11-2 and TRBJ1-1, with 9 nucleotides matching TRBD1. V was clipped by 5 bases and J by 3 bases; unmatched bases: 7. Looked up from germline, CDR1 is SGHAT and CDR2 is FQNNGV. The CDR3 consists of 15 residues. CDR3 DNA sequence: TGTGCCAGCAGCATCGGACAGGGGAGACACACTGAAGCTTTCTTT. It is translated as CASSIGQGRHTEAFF.

The table lists this clonotype with a few counts. The chain joins TRBV5-1 to TRBJ2-7; maybe TRBD2 (6 bases). This CDR3 has 15 residues. Germline lookup yields CDR1 SGHRS and CDR2 YFSETQ. V lost 0 bases to trimming and J lost 3 bases, with 13 bases between them. CDR3 nucleotides: TGCGCCAGCAGCTTGGGAGGCGGGGTAAGCTACGAGCAGTACTTC. It translates to CASSLGGGVSYEQYF.

The chain joins TRBV2 to TRBJ1-1; 7 bases match TRBD1. The CDR3 contains 16 residues. The V gene's germline CDR1 is SNHLY and CDR2 FYNNEI. V shed 6 bases, J shed 1 base, and the junction held 11 bases outside the gene matches. This chain's CDR3 is CASSVQGSFENTEAFF. DNA of the CDR3: TGTGCCAGCAGCGTACAGGGGAGTTTTGAGAACACTGAAGCTTTCTTT.

V usage is TRBV7-9 and J usage is TRBJ2-2, with D uncertain. Germline CDR1 reads SEHNR; CDR2 reads FQNEAQ (reference sequence). The germline V and J ends were trimmed by 5 bases and 6 bases, with 7 bases remaining between them. This CDR3 is built from 12 residues. The chain's CDR3 is CASSPDPGELFF. The CDR3 nucleotides are TGTGCCAGCAGCCCGGACCCCGGGGAGCTGTTTTTT.

The chain combines TRBV5-1 with TRBJ2-1, with 8 bases lining up with TRBD2. Germline CDR1 reads SGHRS; CDR2 reads YFSETQ. The CDR3 sequence is 16 residues long. After removal of 0 bases from V and 4 bases from J, the junction contained 6 bases not matched to a gene. CDR3 loop: CASSLDREGLYNEQFF. CDR3 sequence (DNA): TGCGCCAGCAGCTTGGACCGGGAGGGCCTTTACAATGAGCAGTTCTTC. Full variable domain (rest looked up from reference TRBV5-1 and TRBJ2-1): KAGVTQTPRYLIKTRGQQVTLSCSPISGHRSVSWYQQTPGQGLQFLFEYFSETQRNKGNFPGRFSGRQFSNSRSEMNVSTLELGDSALYLCASSLDREGLYNEQFFGPGTRLTVL.

In its sample, this clonotype was seen a few times. V and J are TRBV20-1 and TRBJ2-1; D unclear. The CDR3 runs to 11 residues. The germline V and J ends were trimmed by 1 base and 10 bases, with 8 bases remaining between them. Germline-derived CDR1 and CDR2 are DFQATT and SNEGSKA (reference sequence). The CDR3 DNA follows: TGCAGTGCTAGAGTCGGGCGGGAGCAGTTCTTC. Protein product: CSARVGREQFF.

In its sample, this clonotype was seen a few times. The V gene is TRBV7-9, the J gene TRBJ2-5, with 13 bases aligning to TRBD2. The trim removed 1 base at V and 0 bases at J, leaving 2 bases unmatched. The germline gives CDR1 SEHNR, CDR2 FQNEAQ (reference sequence). The CDR3 has 17 amino acids. The CDR3 region is CASSLVGTSGDQETQYF. DNA of the CDR3: TGTGCCAGCAGCTTAGTTGGGACTAGCGGGGACCAAGAGACCCAGTACTTC.

This clonotype was picked up a small number of times. This chain uses TRBV25-1 with TRBJ2-2; D not resolved. Per germline, CDR1 MGHDK and CDR2 SYGVNS. Trimming removed 3 bases from V and 7 bases from J, with 9 bases in between. This CDR3 contains 13 residues. DNA for the CDR3: TGTGCCAGCAGTGATCAACGGATCGGGGAGCTGTTTTTT. It yields the protein CASSDQRIGELFF.

This clonotype was recorded a few times. The chain's CDR3 is CASSSTSGIYNEQFF. DNA of the CDR3: TGTGCCAGCAGTTCGACTAGCGGGATTTACAATGAGCAGTTCTTC. This sequence joins TRBV14 and TRBJ2-1, with 11 bases that match TRBD2. The CDR3 spans 15 residues. The V segment lost 6 bases and the J segment 4 bases; nucleotides outside the gene matches: 5. Germline values: CDR1 SGHDN, CDR2 FVKESK.

The chain carries TRBV20-1 and TRBJ2-1; 12 bases line up with TRBD2. Germline CDR1 is DFQATT and CDR2 is SNEGSKA (reference sequence). The CDR3 covers 13 residues. V lost 7 bases, J lost 7 bases, and 5 bases stayed unmatched. As DNA, the CDR3 is TGCAGTGGCCCTAGCGGGAGGGGGAATGAGCAGTTCTTC. Translation gives CSGPSGRGNEQFF.

This clonotype occurred many times. The J gene is TRBJ1-2, the V gene TRBV12-3 or TRBV12-4, with D possibly matching TRBD1 (6 bases). Trimming removed 3 bases at V and 6 bases at J, with 14 bases between. This CDR3 region has 14 residues. The CDR3 bases are TGTGCCAGCAGTTTGAGGCCCAGGGGAAATGGCTACACCTTC. This gives the protein CASSLRPRGNGYTF.

This clonotype appeared many times. V gene TRBV11-2 combines with J gene TRBJ1-1; maybe TRBD1 (6 bases). This CDR3 region has 13 residues. V was shortened by 3 bases and J by 5 bases, with 10 bases between the two germline ends. Germline CDR1 reads SGHAT; CDR2 reads FQNNGV. Here the CDR3 DNA reads TGTGCCAGCAGCTTCGGGGGCAGGACTGAAGCTTTCTTT. It yields the protein CASSFGGRTEAFF.

The V gene is TRBV4-1, the J gene TRBJ2-7, with TRBD2 matching 7 bases. V shed 5 bases, J shed 3 bases, and the junction held 4 bases outside the gene matches. CDR1 and CDR2 (germline): MGHRA, YSYEKL. This CDR3 region has 13 residues. In DNA, the CDR3 is TGCGCCAGCAGCACCTGGGAGGGCTACGAGCAGTACGTC. Translating it yields CASSTWEGYEQYV.

This clonotype was observed a few times. V gene TRBV6-1 combines with J gene TRBJ1-5; possible D gene TRBD1, 6 bases. The V gene's germline CDR1 is MNHNS and CDR2 SASEGT. The CDR3 runs 15 residues. V lost 5 bases and J lost 6, with 17 bases in between. The CDR3 reads CASSYEYEGVQPQHF. CDR3 bases: TGTGCCAGCAGTTACGAATACGAGGGGGTTCAGCCCCAGCATTTT.

As for this clonotype: It may be a read error: a sequence one base away is much more abundant. The genes are TRBV30 and TRBJ2-5, with D perhaps TRBD2 (5 bases). Germline assignment: CDR1 GTSNPN and CDR2 SVGIG (reference sequence). The V gene lost 0 bases and the J gene lost 3 bases, with 5 bases spanning the gap. This CDR3 contains 12 residues. Written as DNA, the CDR3 is TGTGCCTGGAGTGTAGCGGAAGAGACCCAGTACTTC. This sequence encodes CAWSVAEETQYF.

This clonotype was seen at least ten times. The rearrangement uses TRBV25-1 and TRBJ2-2; TRBD2 aligns across 10 bases. The CDR3 runs 17 residues. Germline CDR1 MGHDK, CDR2 SYGVNS. V gave up 3 bases and J gave up 4 bases; unmatched junction bases: 8. Written as DNA, the CDR3 is TGTGCCAGCAGTGAGGGACTAGCGAGAGGGCCCACCGGGGAGCTGTTTTTT. Its protein is CASSEGLARGPTGELFF.

The V call is TRBV10-3, the J call TRBJ2-3, with 8 positions matching TRBD2. Germline CDR1 ENHRY, CDR2 SYGVKD. This CDR3 spans 13 amino acids. Losses at the gene ends were 10 bases for V and 5 bases for J; bases not matched to a gene: 8. CDR3 bases: TGTGCCACCTCGGGAGGGCCATTAGATACGCAGTATTTT. This gives the protein CATSGGPLDTQYF.

In this sample, this clonotype turned up many times. This chain connects TRBV30 to TRBJ1-5, with a weak D call TRBD1 (5 bases). The germline gives CDR1 GTSNPN, CDR2 SVGIG (reference sequence). This CDR3 comprises 11 residues. Between the trimmed V and J ends, which lost 5 bases and 7 bases, there was a span of 9 bases. In DNA, the CDR3 is TGTGCCTGGGGACGACAGCAGCCCCAGCATTTT. It yields the protein CAWGRQQPQHF.

The chain carries TRBV5-1 and TRBJ1-2; tentatively, D is TRBD1 (5 bases). CDR1 is SGHRS and CDR2 is YFSETQ in the germline V gene. The CDR3 has 15 residues. Trimming took off 2 bases at V and 7 bases at J, with 18 bases between the two ends. The CDR3 DNA sequence: TGCGCCAGCAGCTTTGTTGGGTCCTTTACAGGTGGCTACACCTTC. This sequence encodes CASSFVGSFTGGYTF.

This clonotype has just a few counts. The junction departs from the called germline gene at one end, perhaps through a read error. V usage is TRBV20-1 and J usage is TRBJ1-2; no firm D call. The CDR3 loop spans 11 amino acids. The V gene's germline CDR1 is DFQATT and CDR2 SNEGSKA (reference sequence). The CDR3 is CSASTPVGYAF. DNA of the CDR3: TGCAGTGCTAGTACCCCGGTCGGCTACGCCTTC.

This clonotype was observed a handful of times. The chain uses TRBV5-1 and TRBJ2-1; D is undetermined. CDR3 length equals 16 residues. V gave up 0 bases and J gave up 7 bases, with 17 bases separating them. CDR1 is SGHRS, CDR2 YFSETQ, per germline. CDR3 region: CASSLAVGRPWNEQFF. DNA for the CDR3: TGCGCCAGCAGCTTGGCCGTCGGAAGACCTTGGAATGAGCAGTTCTTC.

This clonotype has a count of ten or more. The V and J genes are TRBV10-3 and TRBJ1-2, with a tentative D call TRBD1 (5 bases). The CDR3 has 15 residues. The germline V gene encodes CDR1 ENHRY and CDR2 SYGVKD. V lost 0 bases, J lost 2 bases, and 10 bases lay in between. The CDR3, as DNA: TGTGCCATCAGTGAGTCCCCAGGGTACAACTATGGCTACACCTTC. It encodes CAISESPGYNYGYTF.

In this sample, this clonotype turned up a few times. This chain connects TRBV9 to TRBJ2-1, with D hard to call. Germline CDR1 SGDLS, CDR2 YYNGEE. The CDR3 covers 16 residues. Trimming removed 3 bases at V and 3 bases at J, with 16 bases between. CDR3 sequence: CASSDDPLVNYNEQFF. In nucleotides, the CDR3 is TGTGCCAGCAGCGACGACCCCCTAGTCAACTACAATGAGCAGTTCTTC.

This clonotype was counted ten times or more. This chain connects TRBV30 to TRBJ2-2, with D maybe TRBD1 (6 bases). Germline loops: CDR1 GTSNPN, CDR2 SVGIG (reference sequence). The CDR3 sequence is 14 residues long. V was clipped by 3 bases and J by 1 base, with 9 bases between them. In nucleotides, the CDR3 is TGTGCCTGGAGCCGACAGGTGAACACCGGGGAGCTGTTTTTT. The encoded protein is CAWSRQVNTGELFF.

The CDR3 here is CASSFVTAQIKSRNTEAFF. The CDR3 nucleotides are TGTGCCAGCAGCTTCGTAACAGCTCAGATCAAGAGTAGGAACACTGAAGCTTTCTTT. The chain uses TRBV7-9 and TRBJ1-1; D call uncertain. This CDR3 contains 19 residues. From germline, CDR1 is SEHNR and CDR2 FQNEAQ (reference sequence). V dropped 3 bases and J dropped 1 base, with 24 bases sitting between them.

This clonotype was seen many times. The chain links TRBV6-1 to TRBJ2-3; 8 bases are a match to TRBD2. CDR1 MNHNS and CDR2 SASEGT come from the germline V gene. V shed 6 bases and J 5 bases; nucleotides not matched to a gene: 7. CDR3 length: 14 amino acids. CDR3 protein: CASSPGGGIDTQYF. For the CDR3, the DNA is TGTGCCAGCAGCCCGGGAGGGGGAATAGATACGCAGTATTTT.